The 28 T cell receptor beta chains below all came from one sample that was sequenced in a study of technical replicates of blood from a few donors. Generated by immunoSEQ multiplex PCR, the TCRdb table keeps only in-frame clones and is missing some. The sample yields just under 85,000 clones, around nine tenths seen once. Specimen: T cells isolated from PBMCs. The receptors derive from a human donor in good health.

The chain couples TRBV5-1 to TRBJ1-2; 7 positions match TRBD1. The CDR3 has 15 amino acids. The V gene end was trimmed by 5 bases and the J gene end by 2 bases; junction bases not matched to a gene: 9. Germline V lookup: CDR1 SGHRS, CDR2 YFSETQ. The DNA for the CDR3 is TGCGCCAGCAGGGCAGGGGGTTCCCCCAACTATGGCTACACCTTC. Its translation is CASRAGGSPNYGYTF.

The chain combines TRBV29-1 with TRBJ1-3; D unresolved. Trimming shortened V by 0 bases and J by 0 bases, and 12 bases separated the two germline ends. Germline CDR1 is SQVTM and CDR2 is ANQGSEA. The CDR3 totals 16 residues. CDR3: CSVEERRRPSGNTIYF. The CDR3, as DNA: TGCAGCGTTGAAGAACGCCGGAGGCCCTCTGGAAACACCATATATTTT.

The CDR3 bases are TGCGCCAGCGAAAAGACCGGGACAGATAACACTGAAGCTTTCTTT. Encoded protein: CASEKTGTDNTEAFF. V gene TRBV5-1 combines with J gene TRBJ1-1, with TRBD1 matching 7 bases. The V gene's germline CDR1 is SGHRS and CDR2 YFSETQ. This CDR3 region has 15 residues. After removal of 7 bases from V and 2 bases from J, the junction contained 11 bases not matched to a gene. Based on the CDR3 plus reference TRBV5-1 and TRBJ1-1, the full variable domain is KAGVTQTPRYLIKTRGQQVTLSCSPISGHRSVSWYQQTPGQGLQFLFEYFSETQRNKGNFPGRFSGRQFSNSRSEMNVSTLELGDSALYLCASEKTGTDNTEAFFGQGTRLTVV.

This sequence joins TRBV2 and TRBJ2-7; 7 bases agree with TRBD1. The trim removed 5 bases at V and 13 bases at J, leaving 17 bases unmatched. The CDR3 runs to 14 residues. Germline-derived CDR1 and CDR2 are SNHLY and FYNNEI. Here the CDR3 reads CASSQPGQSLSVYF. CDR3 DNA: TGTGCCAGCAGTCAACCGGGACAGTCCCTATCGGTTTACTTC. The full variable domain, with the rest looked up from reference TRBV2 and TRBJ2-7, is EPEVTQTPSHQVTQMGQEVILRCVPISNHLYFYWYRQILGQKVEFLVSFYNNEISEKSEIFDDQFSVERPDGSNFTLKIRSTKLEDSAMYFCASSQPGQSLSVYFGPGTRLTVT.

This clone was observed a handful of times. The chain employs TRBV5-5 and TRBJ2-5, with 12 bases that match TRBD2. The CDR3 covers 19 residues. The V segment lost 0 bases and the J segment 3 bases; nucleotides outside the gene matches: 12. Germline lookup yields CDR1 SGHKS and CDR2 YYEKEE (reference sequence). As DNA, the CDR3 is TGTGCCAGCAGCTTGGAGGGGGCAAGGGGACTAGCGGGTAAAGAGACCCAGTACTTC. Protein product: CASSLEGARGLAGKETQYF.

This chain connects TRBV20-1 to TRBJ1-2, with 8 bases matching TRBD1. The V gene's germline CDR1 is DFQATT and CDR2 SNEGSKA (reference sequence). This CDR3 contains 11 residues. V was pared by 7 bases and J by 7 bases, with 5 bases of the junction left unmatched. The CDR3 DNA follows: TGCAGTGTAGGACAGGGATCTGGCTACACCTTC. This gives the protein CSVGQGSGYTF.

The chain links TRBV6-5 to TRBJ1-5; D is undetermined. The V gene's germline CDR1 is MNHEY and CDR2 SVGAGI. This CDR3 is built from 13 residues. Trimming took off 2 bases at V and 7 bases at J, with 9 bases between the two ends. This chain's CDR3 is CASSYGPTQPQHF. The CDR3, as DNA: TGTGCCAGCAGTTACGGCCCAACCCAGCCCCAGCATTTT.

The chain is built from TRBV2 and TRBJ2-6; 7 bases align to TRBD1. Germline V gene lookup returns CDR1 SNHLY and CDR2 FYNNEI. The CDR3 runs 17 residues. V lost 8 bases and J lost 0; bases outside the gene matches: 10. CDR3 in amino acids: CASEQGLIYSGANVLTF. In DNA, the CDR3 is TGTGCCAGCGAACAGGGGCTTATTTACTCTGGGGCCAACGTCCTGACTTTC.

This chain connects TRBV19 to TRBJ1-5; D is uncertain. The CDR3 length is 12 residues. V was clipped by 8 bases and J by 4 bases, with 9 bases between them. Germline V lookup: CDR1 LNHDA, CDR2 SQIVND (reference sequence). The CDR3 DNA sequence: TGTGCCAGTTTTGACGGGAATCAGCCCCAGCATTTT. Translated: CASFDGNQPQHF.

The V call is TRBV7-8, the J call TRBJ2-7; tentatively, D is TRBD2 (5 bases). This CDR3 is 21 amino acids long. Trimming took off 7 bases at V and 0 bases at J, with 34 bases between the two ends. The germline CDR1 and CDR2 sequences are SGHVS and FQNEAQ. CDR3 bases: TGTGCCAGCATCGATTATCCGGCCGAGGGCCGGATACTACAAAGCTCCTACGAGCAGTACTTC. This sequence encodes CASIDYPAEGRILQSSYEQYF.

This clone has just a few counts. The rearrangement joins TRBV4-1 to TRBJ1-1, with D perhaps matching TRBD1 (5 bases). Germline-derived CDR1 and CDR2 are MGHRA and YSYEKL. Trimming took 0 bases from V and 1 from J, leaving 12 bases between them. This CDR3 has 16 residues. The chain's CDR3 is CASSQDLGPPNTEAFF. CDR3 nucleotides: TGCGCCAGCAGCCAAGATCTGGGGCCCCCGAACACTGAAGCTTTCTTT.

The chain joins TRBV5-4 to TRBJ1-1; the match to TRBD1 covers 7 bases. Germline values: CDR1 SGHNT, CDR2 YYREEE (reference sequence). Unmatched junction bases numbered 9, after V lost 4 bases and J lost 6 bases. The CDR3 spans 14 residues. The CDR3 nucleotides are TGTGCCAGCAGCCAAGAAACAGGGGCCCCTGAAGCTTTCTTT. As protein: CASSQETGAPEAFF.

The chain couples TRBV11-2 to TRBJ2-7; TRBD2 matches 13 bases. There are 18 residues in the CDR3. Unmatched junction bases numbered 8, after V lost 3 bases and J lost 0 bases. Germline V CDR1 and CDR2: SGHAT, FQNNGV. The CDR3 here is CASSFGLAGVPLSYEQYF. The CDR3 region has the DNA TGTGCCAGCAGCTTCGGACTAGCGGGAGTCCCCCTCTCCTACGAGCAGTACTTC. The full variable domain, with the rest looked up from reference TRBV11-2 and TRBJ2-7, is EAGVAQSPRYKIIEKRQSVAFWCNPISGHATLYWYQQILGQGPKLLIQFQNNGVVDDSQLPKDRFSAERLKGVDSTLKIQPAKLEDSAVYLCASSFGLAGVPLSYEQYFGPGTRLTVT.

V gene TRBV2 combines with J gene TRBJ2-7, with 13 bases matching TRBD2. J gave up 9 bases and V 6 bases, and 14 bases lay outside the gene matches. Germline V gene sequence: CDR1 SNHLY, CDR2 FYNNEI. The CDR3 is 16 amino acids. The CDR3 loop is CASRATSGGTWVPQYF. DNA of the CDR3: TGTGCCAGCAGGGCGACTAGCGGGGGGACGTGGGTCCCGCAGTACTTC.

CDR3 DNA sequence: TGTGCCAGCAGCTCTCCGGGACACCTATACGAGCAGTACTTC. This sequence encodes CASSSPGHLYEQYF. The chain combines TRBV7-9 with TRBJ2-7; tentative D call: TRBD1 (6 bases). The CDR3 is 14 residues long. The germline CDR1 and CDR2 sequences are SEHNR and FQNEAQ (reference sequence). V lost 4 bases and J lost 4, with 14 bases in between.

J is TRBJ2-7 and V is TRBV7-9, with D perhaps matching TRBD1 (5 bases). In germline, CDR1 is SEHNR, CDR2 FQNEAQ (reference sequence). The CDR3 length is 15 residues. V lost 4 bases and J 3 bases, leaving 16 bases between the germline ends. The CDR3, as DNA: TGTGCCAGCAGCTCCCAGGACACGACTTACTACGAGCAGTACTTC. Protein product: CASSSQDTTYYEQYF. Supplemented by reference TRBV7-9 and TRBJ2-7, the full variable domain reads DTGVSQNPRHKITKRGQNVTFRCDPISEHNRLYWYRQTLGQGPEFLTYFQNEAQLEKSRLLSDRFSAERPKGSFSTLEIQRTEQGDSAMYLCASSSQDTTYYEQYFGPGTRLTVT.

V is TRBV10-3 and J is TRBJ1-2; tentative D call: TRBD1 (5 bases). V lost 2 bases and J 3 bases, leaving 13 bases between the germline ends. This CDR3 region has 15 residues. Per germline, CDR1 ENHRY and CDR2 SYGVKD. The CDR3 protein is CAISERGLTHYGYTF. The CDR3 bases are TGTGCCATCAGTGAGAGGGGTTTAACCCACTATGGCTACACCTTC.

The chain has TRBV7-8 and TRBJ2-3, with D perhaps matching TRBD2 (5 bases). Trimming removed 8 bases from V and 4 bases from J, with 25 bases in between. CDR3 length: 17 residues. Germline V gene data show CDR1 as SGHVS and CDR2 as FQNEAQ. DNA for the CDR3: TGTGCCAGCTCCACTAGAGGTGGCTTTATGTCATCAGATACGCAGTATTTT. Encoded protein: CASSTRGGFMSSDTQYF.

V usage is TRBV9 and J usage is TRBJ2-1, with 7 bases aligning to TRBD2. J lost 4 bases, V lost 3 bases, and 7 bases had no gene match. This CDR3 has 15 amino acids. Germline V CDR1 and CDR2: SGDLS, YYNGEE. This chain's CDR3 is CASSEGAGPYNEQFF. In DNA form, the CDR3 reads TGTGCCAGCAGCGAGGGAGCGGGACCATACAATGAGCAGTTCTTC.

V is TRBV19 and J is TRBJ2-7, with a tentative D call TRBD2 (6 bases). The CDR3 consists of 15 residues. Per germline, CDR1 LNHDA and CDR2 SQIVND (reference sequence). The V gene lost 5 bases and the J gene lost 2 bases, with 16 bases spanning the gap. Written as DNA, the CDR3 is TGTGCCAGTAGTCCGGGACCGGGAGCCCCCTACGAGCAGTACTTC. The encoded protein is CASSPGPGAPYEQYF.

This clone was found a few times. The chain joins TRBV19 to TRBJ2-7; 7 bases align to TRBD1. Germline trimming cut 6 bases from V and 7 bases from J; bases unmatched to any gene: 12. In germline, CDR1 is LNHDA, CDR2 SQIVND (reference sequence). The CDR3 is 14 residues long. The DNA of the CDR3 is TGTGCCAGTAGATTGACAGGGACCTCCTGGGAGCAGTACTTC. Amino acid sequence: CASRLTGTSWEQYF.

The rearrangement links TRBV7-3 to TRBJ2-2, with 9 bases lining up with TRBD2. Germline CDR1 is SGHTA and CDR2 is FQGTGA. V lost 6 bases, J lost 3 bases, and 8 bases stayed unmatched. The CDR3 consists of 16 residues. The CDR3 spells CASRSLAGPYTGELFF. The DNA of the CDR3 is TGTGCCAGCAGGTCGCTAGCGGGGCCTTACACCGGGGAGCTGTTTTTT.

The V gene is TRBV19, the J gene TRBJ1-2; TRBD1 matches at 7 bases. The CDR3 loop spans 15 amino acids. Looked up from germline, CDR1 is LNHDA and CDR2 is SQIVND (reference sequence). The V and J ends lost 6 bases and 1 base, in that order; junction bases with no gene match: 8. The CDR3 DNA is TGTGCCAGTAGGCGACAGGGTGGGGGTAACTATGGCTACACCTTC. The encoded protein is CASRRQGGGNYGYTF.

The J gene is TRBJ1-2, the V gene TRBV19; D is unresolved. Germline lookup yields CDR1 LNHDA and CDR2 SQIVND (reference sequence). The CDR3 runs to 14 residues. V lost 0 bases to trimming and J lost 10 bases, with 15 bases between them. This chain's CDR3 is CASSIEVDFFAYTF. The CDR3 DNA follows: TGTGCCAGTAGTATAGAGGTGGACTTCTTCGCCTACACCTTC.

The chain has TRBV6-5 and TRBJ2-7, with D perhaps TRBD1 (6 bases). The V end was cut by 6 bases, the J end by 3 bases, with 12 bases between. Germline V gene sequence: CDR1 MNHEY, CDR2 SVGAGI. This CDR3 region has 13 residues. CDR3 sequence reads: CASSQDRYYEQYF. Here the CDR3 DNA reads TGTGCCAGCAGCCAGGACAGATACTACGAGCAGTACTTC.

This rearrangement joins TRBV7-9 to TRBJ2-2; 11 bases map to TRBD2. CDR1 and CDR2 (germline): SEHNR, FQNEAQ (reference sequence). J was trimmed by 6 bases and V by 8 bases; bases with no gene match: 5. This CDR3 is built from 14 residues. The CDR3 DNA reads as TGTGCCAGCGTGGGACTAGCGGTCCCCGGGGAGCTGTTTTTT. It specifies CASVGLAVPGELFF. The variable domain in full, with the rest retrieved from reference TRBV7-9 and TRBJ2-2, is DTGVSQNPRHKITKRGQNVTFRCDPISEHNRLYWYRQTLGQGPEFLTYFQNEAQLEKSRLLSDRFSAERPKGSFSTLEIQRTEQGDSAMYLCASVGLAVPGELFFGEGSRLTVL.

V is TRBV5-4 and J is TRBJ1-3, with a weak D call TRBD1 (5 bases). Trimming left V 0 bases short and J 0 bases short, with 7 bases between. This CDR3 spans 15 amino acids. Germline CDR1 is SGHNT and CDR2 is YYREEE (reference sequence). In nucleotides, the CDR3 is TGTGCCAGCAGCTTGGGACAGCCCTCTGGAAACACCATATATTTT. It encodes CASSLGQPSGNTIYF.

V and J are TRBV7-9 and TRBJ1-2, with D possibly being TRBD1 (6 bases). The CDR3 loop spans 12 amino acids. Germline CDR1 reads SEHNR; CDR2 reads FQNEAQ (reference sequence). V gave up 5 bases and J gave up 7 bases, with 11 bases separating them. The CDR3 here is CASSHGQSGYTF. The CDR3 DNA reads TGTGCCAGCAGCCACGGACAGTCTGGCTACACCTTC.